What follows describes a single T cell receptor beta chain. Its antigen remains unknown. The data were obtained in a study of cytomegalovirus exposure and HLA in healthy donors. Findings of the study overall: Later findings reportedly placed an Asian-associated ancestry cluster below the approximately 670-donor mean for N-insertions.

Use of 60 Vbeta and 13 Jbeta primers characterized the PCR. In the study's own analysis: Later, an analysis found about 80 million unique TCR beta chains, and approximately 10 million of these were shared. Only in-frame clones appear in the TCRdb table, and some are missing; sequencing was by immunoSEQ multiplex PCR. From that table come the V and J calls and clone size; the DNA was used to work out D and trimming. Found here are about 140,000 clones, more than 70% of them singletons; the top ten hold over 2%. V was shortened by 5 bases and J by 2 bases, with 12 bases between the two germline ends. Germline CDR1 MDHEN, CDR2 SYDVKM. The CDR3 loop spans 14 amino acids.

The sequence was collected from a man aged 45-65 years in good health and CMV-seronegative. Specimen: PBMCs. This rearrangement joins TRBV28 to TRBJ1-2; perhaps TRBD1 as D (6 bases). The CDR3, as DNA: TGTGCCAGCAGTCCGGGGGGCTCCAACTATGGCTACACCTTC. Its protein product is CASSPGGSNYGYTF.